The 5 T cell receptor beta chains reported below all come from one sample, sequenced in a study of blood T cell repertoires in COVID-19. Here immunoSEQ multiplex PCR was the method, and the copy in TCRdb shows in-frame clones only, minus some. The data show over 200,000 clones, roughly 86% seen once. Source material: peripheral blood. The origin of the receptors is a woman in her sixties or seventies with acute or convalescent COVID-19.

This clone has more than one count but fewer than ten. The chain joins TRBV2 to TRBJ2-3; TRBD2 aligns across 7 bases. The CDR3 consists of 15 residues. V gave up 5 bases and J gave up 0 bases; unmatched junction bases: 5. Germline V gene lookup returns CDR1 SNHLY and CDR2 FYNNEI. The CDR3 bases are TGTGCCAGCAGTAAAGGTAGCGGGAGCACAGATACGCAGTATTTT. This sequence encodes CASSKGSGSTDTQYF.

The chain uses TRBV30 and TRBJ1-6; 9 bases fit TRBD1. This CDR3 is built from 15 residues. Germline V CDR1 and CDR2: GTSNPN, SVGIG (reference sequence). After removal of 2 bases from V and 7 bases from J, the junction contained 6 bases not matched to a gene. The CDR3 nucleotides read TGTGCCTGGAGTCGTAGTGGGACAGGGAATTCACCCCTCCACTTT. Protein sequence: CAWSRSGTGNSPLHF.

The V gene is TRBV6-5, the J gene TRBJ1-1; D possibly corresponds to TRBD1 (5 bases). V was cut by 7 bases and J by 0 bases, with 12 bases left in between. Germline values: CDR1 MNHEY, CDR2 SVGAGI. The CDR3 contains 14 residues. DNA for the CDR3: TGTGCCAGCATCGGGGGACGGATGAACACTGAAGCTTTCTTT. It yields the protein CASIGGRMNTEAFF.

The chain is built from TRBV19 and TRBJ2-3; 10 bases align to TRBD2. This CDR3 spans 16 amino acids. V dropped 3 bases and J dropped 1; count of bases not matched to a gene: 4. Germline lookup yields CDR1 LNHDA and CDR2 SQIVND (reference sequence). The DNA of the CDR3 is TGTGCCAGTAGTATTATCGGGACTAGCGGCACAGATACGCAGTATTTT. Its protein product is CASSIIGTSGTDTQYF. Based on the CDR3 plus reference TRBV19 and TRBJ2-3, the full variable domain is DGGITQSPKYLFRKEGQNVTLSCEQNLNHDAMYWYRQDPGQGLRLIYYSQIVNDFQKGDIAEGYSVSREKKESFPLTVTSAQKNPTAFYLCASSIIGTSGTDTQYFGPGTRLTVL.

The J gene is TRBJ1-6, the V gene TRBV10-3; D is possibly TRBD1 (6 bases). Germline V gene data show CDR1 as ENHRY and CDR2 as SYGVKD. CDR3 length: 12 residues. Trimming pared 6 bases from V and 7 bases from J, leaving 7 bases between. CDR3 in amino acids: CAISQGNSPLHF. The CDR3 DNA reads as TGTGCCATCAGCCAGGGGAATTCACCCCTCCACTTT.